One and the same sample provided the 18 T cell receptor beta chains below, sequenced in a study of OX40 agonist ivuxolimab in advanced cancers. Some clones are missing from TCRdb's copy, which holds only in-frame ones; the method was immunoSEQ multiplex PCR. This table has 95,000 to 100,000 clones, approximately 84% appearing once. Sequencing was performed on CD4+ or CD8+ T cells sorted from blood, taken in a trial of the OX40 agonist ivuxolimab. The receptors were gathered from an adult with an advanced solid tumor such as melanoma, head and neck, liver or kidney cancer.

This clone was seen once. J is TRBJ1-5 and V is TRBV30; D is possibly TRBD1 (5 bases). Trimming pared 3 bases from V and 4 bases from J, leaving 13 bases between. The CDR3 spans 14 residues. Germline assignment: CDR1 GTSNPN and CDR2 SVGIG (reference sequence). The chain's CDR3 is CAWSLWGGNQPQHF. CDR3 in DNA: TGTGCCTGGAGCTTGTGGGGGGGGAATCAGCCCCAGCATTTT.

V is TRBV30 and J is TRBJ1-4, with a weak D call TRBD1 (5 bases). The CDR3 length is 14 residues. In germline, CDR1 is GTSNPN, CDR2 SVGIG (reference sequence). Trimming cost V 1 base and J 1 base, with 7 bases left between them. CDR3 region: CAWSEGLTNEKLFF. CDR3 in DNA: TGTGCCTGGAGTGAGGGGCTAACTAATGAAAAACTGTTTTTT.

The V call is TRBV11-3, the J call TRBJ2-7, with D tentatively TRBD1 or TRBD2 (5 bases each). CDR1 SGHNT and CDR2 YENEEA come from the germline V gene. V was clipped by 1 base and J by 5 bases, with 9 bases between them. The CDR3 has 13 amino acids. This chain's CDR3 is CASSLGGVNEQYF. CDR3 nucleotide sequence: TGTGCCAGCAGCTTAGGAGGGGTCAACGAGCAGTACTTC.

This clone was observed once. This rearrangement joins TRBV7-7 to TRBJ2-2; D possibly corresponds to TRBD1 (6 bases). With 1 base removed from V and 7 bases from J, the gap between germline ends came to 10 bases. The CDR3 sequence is 14 residues long. Germline V gives CDR1 SSHAT, CDR2 FNYEAQ (reference sequence). The CDR3, as DNA: TGTGCCAGCAGCTTAGGGACAGAGCACGGGGAGCTGTTTTTT. This translates into CASSLGTEHGELFF.

The rearrangement links TRBV4-3 to TRBJ1-6; possible D gene TRBD1, 5 bases. Germline V gene sequence: CDR1 LGHNA, CDR2 YSLEER. This CDR3 spans 13 amino acids. Trimming took off 6 bases at V and 6 bases at J, with 9 bases between the two ends. In DNA form, the CDR3 reads TGCGCCAGCAGAGTGAGGGGTAATTCACCCCTCCACTTT. Encoded protein: CASRVRGNSPLHF.

As for this clone: Other DNA sequences in the sample encode the same CDR3. The chain recombines TRBV4-3 with TRBJ2-5; 8 bases align to TRBD1. This CDR3 contains 15 residues. J lost 2 bases, V lost 0 bases, and 2 bases had no gene match. The V gene's germline CDR1 is LGHNA and CDR2 YSLEER. The CDR3 sequence: CASSQDYRGQETQYF. The CDR3 bases are TGCGCCAGCAGCCAAGACTACAGGGGGCAAGAGACCCAGTACTTC.

The genes are TRBV19 and TRBJ1-2, with D possibly being TRBD1 (5 bases). Trimming stripped 8 bases from V and 7 bases from J, with 17 bases between. The germline V gene encodes CDR1 LNHDA and CDR2 SQIVND (reference sequence). The CDR3 is 13 residues long. The CDR3 sequence is CASGGHLEAGYTF. CDR3 DNA: TGTGCCAGTGGTGGACATCTGGAAGCTGGCTACACCTTC.

The chain recombines TRBV19 with TRBJ1-5; D is uncertain. The germline V gene has CDR1 LNHDA and CDR2 SQIVND (reference sequence). The CDR3 has 15 amino acids. Trimming took 2 bases from V and 2 from J, leaving 10 bases between them. CDR3 in DNA: TGTGCCAGTAGTATACTGTTCGGGGGCAATCAGCCCCAGCATTTT. Its protein is CASSILFGGNQPQHF.

This chain uses TRBV10-2 with TRBJ1-1, with unresolved D. This CDR3 has 13 residues. V was shortened by 8 bases and J by 5 bases, with 15 bases between the two germline ends. CDR1 is WSHSY and CDR2 is SAAADI in the germline V gene. The CDR3: CASAGRAATEAFF. The DNA for the CDR3 is TGCGCCAGCGCGGGGAGGGCGGCAACTGAAGCTTTCTTT.

V usage is TRBV5-1 and J usage is TRBJ2-3; the D is unclear. V was clipped by 1 base and J by 0 bases, with 12 bases between them. There are 16 residues in the CDR3. CDR1 and CDR2 from the germline V gene are SGHRS and YFSETQ. For the CDR3, the DNA is TGCGCCAGCAGCTTGCTGGACCGCTTAAGCACAGATACGCAGTATTTT. As protein: CASSLLDRLSTDTQYF.

The rearrangement links TRBV25-1 to TRBJ2-3; the match to TRBD1 covers 7 bases. This CDR3 has 17 amino acids. Germline CDR1 is MGHDK and CDR2 is SYGVNS. The V and J ends lost 1 base and 0 bases, in that order; junction bases with no gene match: 7. The CDR3 sequence is CASSEWHTGVSTDTQYF. CDR3 bases: TGTGCCAGCAGTGAATGGCATACAGGGGTTAGCACAGATACGCAGTATTTT.

This clone came up a few times. The chain has TRBV19 and TRBJ2-2; unclear D gene. CDR3 size: 17 residues. Germline assignment: CDR1 LNHDA and CDR2 SQIVND (reference sequence). V was cut by 1 base and J by 3 bases, with 15 bases left in between. Here the CDR3 reads CASSIGKGAGYTGELFF. In nucleotides, the CDR3 is TGTGCCAGTAGTATAGGAAAGGGCGCAGGTTACACCGGGGAGCTGTTTTTT.

The chain has TRBV2 and TRBJ1-6, with a weak D call TRBD1 (5 bases). Trimming stripped 7 bases from V and 6 bases from J, with 13 bases between. Germline CDR1 SNHLY, CDR2 FYNNEI. CDR3 length: 14 residues. This CDR3 is CASKTGTANSPLHF. Written as DNA, the CDR3 is TGTGCCAGCAAGACCGGGACGGCTAATTCACCCCTCCACTTT.

This chain connects TRBV27 to TRBJ2-6; 8 bases are a match to TRBD1. The V gene's germline CDR1 is MNHEY and CDR2 SMNVEV (reference sequence). The CDR3 runs 17 residues. V gave up 5 bases and J gave up 1 base; unmatched junction bases: 7. The CDR3 DNA reads TGTGCCAGCAGTCCAGGACAGGGACGTTCTGGGGCCAACGTCCTGACTTTC. It yields the protein CASSPGQGRSGANVLTF.

The genes are TRBV19 and TRBJ2-3; TRBD1 or TRBD2 may be the D gene (5 bases each). Germline assignment: CDR1 LNHDA and CDR2 SQIVND (reference sequence). The CDR3 is 15 residues long. Trimming removed 6 bases from V and 4 bases from J, with 17 bases in between. The CDR3 here is CASSLRDGFPDTQYF. The DNA of the CDR3 is TGTGCCAGTAGCCTTCGGGACGGCTTCCCAGATACGCAGTATTTT.

This rearrangement joins TRBV5-1 to TRBJ2-7; perhaps TRBD1 as D (6 bases). CDR1 is SGHRS and CDR2 is YFSETQ in the germline V gene. The CDR3 loop spans 13 amino acids. V was shortened by 4 bases and J by 2 bases, with 10 bases between the two germline ends. In nucleotides, the CDR3 is TGCGCCAGCAGCCAGGACAGAGCCTACGAGCAGTACTTC. Translated: CASSQDRAYEQYF.

The rearrangement uses TRBV18 and TRBJ1-1; D is perhaps TRBD1 (5 bases). Looked up from germline, CDR1 is KGHSH and CDR2 is LQKENI. The V and J ends lost 3 bases and 0 bases respectively, with 11 bases between them. CDR3 size: 15 residues. The DNA of the CDR3 is TGTGCCAGCTCACCCTCGTTGGGGGTGAACACTGAAGCTTTCTTT. Amino acid sequence: CASSPSLGVNTEAFF.

The V call is TRBV27, the J call TRBJ2-7; D not resolved. CDR1 MNHEY and CDR2 SMNVEV come from the germline V gene (reference sequence). This CDR3 comprises 13 residues. V lost 4 bases, J lost 1 base, and 8 bases lay in between. CDR3 DNA: TGTGCCAGCAGTTCAGGCCCTTCCTACGAGCAGTACTTC. Its protein is CASSSGPSYEQYF.